This T cell receptor beta chain was sequenced in a study of blood T cell repertoires in COVID-19. Study information: Sites in the United States, Italy and Spain provided acute and convalescent COVID-19 samples. PBMCs, B-cell-depleted T cells, or T cells were the source of the cDNA or gDNA that made up the material.

V gave up 3 bases and J gave up 6 bases, with 15 bases separating them. In germline, CDR1 is LNHDA, CDR2 SQIVND (reference sequence). This CDR3 comprises 15 residues. Produced via immunoSEQ multiplex PCR; TCRdb's table is partial and in-frame only. The sample has 150,000 to 200,000 clones; around 81% are singletons. This clonotype was obtained from a man aged 55 to 69 with active or convalescent COVID-19. V usage is TRBV19 and J usage is TRBJ1-5; TRBD1 might be the D (6 bases). Sequencing was done on a sample of peripheral blood. CDR3 amino acids: CASSIEQGPPQPQHF. The CDR3 nucleotides read TGTGCCAGTAGTATCGAACAGGGACCCCCTCAGCCCCAGCATTTT.